This T cell receptor (beta chain) was observed in a study of T cell clones after liver transplantation. As for the study in general: Immunosuppression withdrawal was tried within 2 years after liver transplantation in this trial. Subjects received no induction therapy and standard immunosuppression until randomization at 12-24 months post-transplant. Whole-study findings and limits: In a couple of subjects, few donor cells limited the measurable donor-reactive repertoire. Post-transplant time points were not standardized, so conclusions are preliminary.

Losses at the gene ends were 5 bases for V and 0 bases for J; bases not matched to a gene: 2. Germline CDR1 reads SEHNR; CDR2 reads FQNEAQ (reference sequence). The CDR3 is 15 residues long. Sequencing used immunoSEQ multiplex PCR; TCRdb keeps in-frame clones, though not all of them. The table shows 95,000 to 110,000 clones, with about 86% occurring only once. As regards this clone: What it recognizes is unknown.

Specimen: CD4+ T cells from blood, collected 47 months after liver transplant. This TCR was recovered from a human patient who received a liver transplant. Some T cells may possibly be graft donor cells. The V gene is TRBV7-9, the J gene TRBJ2-1; 9 positions agree with TRBD1. CDR3 in amino acids: CASSPTGGSYNEQFF. The CDR3 bases are TGTGCCAGCAGCCCGACAGGGGGCTCCTACAATGAGCAGTTCTTC.